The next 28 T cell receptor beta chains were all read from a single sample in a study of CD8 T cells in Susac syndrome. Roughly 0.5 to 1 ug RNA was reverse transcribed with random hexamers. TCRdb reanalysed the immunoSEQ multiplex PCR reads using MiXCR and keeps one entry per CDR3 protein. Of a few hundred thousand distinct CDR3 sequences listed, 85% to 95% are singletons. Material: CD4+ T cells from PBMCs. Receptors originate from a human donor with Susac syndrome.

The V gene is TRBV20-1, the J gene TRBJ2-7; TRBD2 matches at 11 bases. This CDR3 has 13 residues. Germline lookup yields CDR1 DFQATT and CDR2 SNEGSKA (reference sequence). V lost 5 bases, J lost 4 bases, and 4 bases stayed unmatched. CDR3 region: CSAGLAGGYEQYF. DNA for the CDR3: TGCAGTGCTGGACTAGCGGGCGGGTACGAGCAGTACTTC.

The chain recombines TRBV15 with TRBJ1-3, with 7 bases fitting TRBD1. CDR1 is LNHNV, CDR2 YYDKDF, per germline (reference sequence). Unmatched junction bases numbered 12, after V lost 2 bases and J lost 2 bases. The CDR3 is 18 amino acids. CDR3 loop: CATSRSRTGLIAGNTIYF. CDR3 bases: TGTGCCACCAGCAGATCCCGGACAGGATTAATAGCTGGAAACACCATATATTTT.

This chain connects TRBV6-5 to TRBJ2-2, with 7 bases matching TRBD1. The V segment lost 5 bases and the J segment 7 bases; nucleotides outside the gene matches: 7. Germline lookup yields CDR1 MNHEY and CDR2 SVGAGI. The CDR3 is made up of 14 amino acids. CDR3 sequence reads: CASSGDRVDGELFF. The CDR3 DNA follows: TGTGCCAGCAGTGGAGACAGGGTCGACGGGGAGCTGTTTTTT.

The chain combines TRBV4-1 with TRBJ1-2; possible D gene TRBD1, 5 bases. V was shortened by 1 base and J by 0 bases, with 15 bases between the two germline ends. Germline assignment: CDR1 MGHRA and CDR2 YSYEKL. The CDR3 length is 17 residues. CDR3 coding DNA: TGCGCCAGCAGCCAAGCCCACGGGACGGCCGCTAACTATGGCTACACCTTC. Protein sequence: CASSQAHGTAANYGYTF.

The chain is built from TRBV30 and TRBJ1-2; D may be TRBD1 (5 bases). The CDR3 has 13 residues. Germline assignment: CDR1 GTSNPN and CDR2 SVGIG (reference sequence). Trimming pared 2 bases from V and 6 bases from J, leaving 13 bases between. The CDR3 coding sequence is TGTGCCTGGAGTAGGGGCTTTGGTGATGGCTACACCTTC. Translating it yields CAWSRGFGDGYTF.

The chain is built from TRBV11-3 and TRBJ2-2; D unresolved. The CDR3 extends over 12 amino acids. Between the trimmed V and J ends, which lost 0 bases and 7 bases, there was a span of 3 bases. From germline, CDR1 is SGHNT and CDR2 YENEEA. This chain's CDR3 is CASSLESGELFF. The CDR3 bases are TGTGCCAGCAGCTTAGAGAGCGGGGAGCTGTTTTTT.

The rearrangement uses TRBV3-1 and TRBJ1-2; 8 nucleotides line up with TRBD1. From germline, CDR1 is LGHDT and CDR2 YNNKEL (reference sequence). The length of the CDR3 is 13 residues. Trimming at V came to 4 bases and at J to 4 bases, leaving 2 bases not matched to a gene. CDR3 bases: TGTGCCAGCAGCCCCGACAGGGGCTATGGCTACACCTTC. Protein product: CASSPDRGYGYTF.

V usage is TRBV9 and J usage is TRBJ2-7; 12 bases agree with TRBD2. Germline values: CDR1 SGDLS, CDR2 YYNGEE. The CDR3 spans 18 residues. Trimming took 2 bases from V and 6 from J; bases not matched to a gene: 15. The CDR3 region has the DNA TGTGCCAGCAGCGTTGGGACTAGCGGGCCCGGAACATTTCGCGAGCAGTACTTC. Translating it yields CASSVGTSGPGTFREQYF.

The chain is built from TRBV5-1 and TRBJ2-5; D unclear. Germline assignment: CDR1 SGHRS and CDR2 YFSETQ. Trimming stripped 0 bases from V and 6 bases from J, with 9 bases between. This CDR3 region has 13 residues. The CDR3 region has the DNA TGCGCCAGCAGCTTGGAGGCAGAGCAGACCCAGTACTTC. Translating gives CASSLEAEQTQYF.

CDR3 sequence: CASSANPDSPGGQYF. The CDR3 DNA reads as TGTGCCAGCAGCGCGAACCCGGACAGCCCTGGGGGGCAGTACTTC. The rearrangement joins TRBV9 to TRBJ2-7; D is possibly TRBD1 (6 bases). This CDR3 is 15 amino acids long. V was trimmed by 3 bases and J by 9 bases, leaving 22 bases between them. CDR1 SGDLS and CDR2 YYNGEE come from the germline V gene. The entire variable domain, with the rest obtained from reference TRBV9 and TRBJ2-7, is as follows: DSGVTQTPKHLITATGQRVTLRCSPRSGDLSVYWYQQSLDQGLQFLIQYYNGEERAKGNILERFSAQQFPDLHSELNLSSLELGDSALYFCASSANPDSPGGQYFGPGTRLTVT.

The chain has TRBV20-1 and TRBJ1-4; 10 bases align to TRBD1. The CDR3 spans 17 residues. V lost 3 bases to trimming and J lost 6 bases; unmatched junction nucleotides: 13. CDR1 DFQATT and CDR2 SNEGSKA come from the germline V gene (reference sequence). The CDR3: CSASRDGRGQGDEKLFF. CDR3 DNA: TGCAGTGCTAGTAGAGACGGAAGAGGACAGGGGGATGAAAAACTGTTTTTT.

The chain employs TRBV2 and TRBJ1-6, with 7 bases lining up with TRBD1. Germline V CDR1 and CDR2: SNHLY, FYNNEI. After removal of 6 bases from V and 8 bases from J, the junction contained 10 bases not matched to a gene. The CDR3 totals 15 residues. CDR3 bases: TGTGCCAGCAGGTTCGAGGCACAGGGGCATTCACCCCTCCACTTT. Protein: CASRFEAQGHSPLHF.

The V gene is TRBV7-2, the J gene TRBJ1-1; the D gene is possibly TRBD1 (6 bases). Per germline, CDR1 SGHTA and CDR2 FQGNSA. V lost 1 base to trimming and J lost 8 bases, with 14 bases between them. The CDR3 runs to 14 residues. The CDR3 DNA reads TGTGCCAGCAGCTTAGATGTTGGACAGAGAGAAGCTTTCTTT. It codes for CASSLDVGQREAFF. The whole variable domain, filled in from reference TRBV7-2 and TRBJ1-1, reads GAGVSQSPSNKVTEKGKDVELRCDPISGHTALYWYRQSLGQGLEFLIYFQGNSAPDKSGLPSDRFSAERTGGSVSTLTIQRTQQEDSAVYLCASSLDVGQREAFFGQGTRLTVV.

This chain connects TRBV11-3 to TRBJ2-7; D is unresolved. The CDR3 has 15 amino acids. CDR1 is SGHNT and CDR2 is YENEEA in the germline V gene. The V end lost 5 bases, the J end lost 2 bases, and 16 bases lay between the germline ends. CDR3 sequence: CASSPQASWAYEQYF. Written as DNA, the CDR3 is TGTGCCAGCAGCCCTCAAGCTTCTTGGGCCTACGAGCAGTACTTC.

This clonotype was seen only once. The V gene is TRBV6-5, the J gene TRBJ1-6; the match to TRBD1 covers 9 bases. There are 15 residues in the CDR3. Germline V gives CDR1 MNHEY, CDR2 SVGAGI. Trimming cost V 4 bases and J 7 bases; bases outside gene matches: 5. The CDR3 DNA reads TGTGCCAGCAGTTGGGACAGGGTCGGGAATTCACCCCTCCACTTT. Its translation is CASSWDRVGNSPLHF.

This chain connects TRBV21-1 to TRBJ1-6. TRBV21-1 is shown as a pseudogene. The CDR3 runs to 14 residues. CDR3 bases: TGTGCCAGCAGCAAAGCGCTTAGACGTTCACCCCTCCACTTT. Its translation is CASSKALRRSPLHF.

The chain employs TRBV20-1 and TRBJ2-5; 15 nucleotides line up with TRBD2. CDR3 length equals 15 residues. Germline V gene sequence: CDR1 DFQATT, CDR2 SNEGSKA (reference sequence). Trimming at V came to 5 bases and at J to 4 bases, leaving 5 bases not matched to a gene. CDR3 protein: CSAWTSGGEGETQYF. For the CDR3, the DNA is TGCAGTGCTTGGACTAGCGGGGGGGAGGGAGAGACCCAGTACTTC.

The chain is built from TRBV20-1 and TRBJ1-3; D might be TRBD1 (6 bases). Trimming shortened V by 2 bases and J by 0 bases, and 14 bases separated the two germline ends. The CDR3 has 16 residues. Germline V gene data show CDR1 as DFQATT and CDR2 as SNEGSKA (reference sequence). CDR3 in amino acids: CSARPITGFSGNTIYF. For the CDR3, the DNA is TGCAGTGCTAGACCTATTACAGGGTTCTCTGGAAACACCATATATTTT.

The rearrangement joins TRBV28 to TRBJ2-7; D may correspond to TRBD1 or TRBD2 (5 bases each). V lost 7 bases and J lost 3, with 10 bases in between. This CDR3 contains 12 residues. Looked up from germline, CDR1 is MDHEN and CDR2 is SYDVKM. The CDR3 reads CASKRGNYEQYF. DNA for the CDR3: TGTGCCAGCAAGAGGGGAAACTACGAGCAGTACTTC.

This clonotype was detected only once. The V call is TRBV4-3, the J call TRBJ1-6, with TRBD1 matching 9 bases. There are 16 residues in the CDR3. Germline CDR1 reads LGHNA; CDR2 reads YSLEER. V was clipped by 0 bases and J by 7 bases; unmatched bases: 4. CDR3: CASSQDPTGGNSPLHF. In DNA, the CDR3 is TGCGCCAGCAGCCAAGACCCGACAGGGGGAAATTCACCCCTCCACTTT.

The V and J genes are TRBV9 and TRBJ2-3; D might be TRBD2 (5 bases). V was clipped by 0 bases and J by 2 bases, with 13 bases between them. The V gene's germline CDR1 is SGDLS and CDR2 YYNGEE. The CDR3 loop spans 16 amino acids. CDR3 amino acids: CASSVGIGLPTDTQYF. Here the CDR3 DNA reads TGTGCCAGCAGCGTAGGGATAGGACTCCCCACAGATACGCAGTATTTT.

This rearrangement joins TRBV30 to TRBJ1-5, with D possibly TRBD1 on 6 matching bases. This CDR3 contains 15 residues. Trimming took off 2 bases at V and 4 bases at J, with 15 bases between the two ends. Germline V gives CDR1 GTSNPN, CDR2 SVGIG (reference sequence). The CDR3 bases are TGTGCCTGGAGTCCAACTTCAAGGGGGAATCAGCCCCAGCATTTT. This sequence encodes CAWSPTSRGNQPQHF.

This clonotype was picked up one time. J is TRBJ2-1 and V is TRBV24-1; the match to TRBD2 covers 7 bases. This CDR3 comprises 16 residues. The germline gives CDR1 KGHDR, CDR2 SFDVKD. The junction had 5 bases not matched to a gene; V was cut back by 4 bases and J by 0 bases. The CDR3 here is CATSDPGGTSYNEQFF. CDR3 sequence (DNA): TGTGCCACCAGTGACCCCGGGGGGACCTCCTACAATGAGCAGTTCTTC.

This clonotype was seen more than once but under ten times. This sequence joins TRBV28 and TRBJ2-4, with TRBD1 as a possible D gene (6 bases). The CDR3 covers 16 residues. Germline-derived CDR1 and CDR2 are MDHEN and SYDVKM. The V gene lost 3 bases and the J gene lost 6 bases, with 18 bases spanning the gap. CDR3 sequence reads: CASSLPTGKSGNIQYF. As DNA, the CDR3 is TGTGCCAGCAGTTTGCCGACAGGAAAGAGCGGAAACATTCAGTACTTC.

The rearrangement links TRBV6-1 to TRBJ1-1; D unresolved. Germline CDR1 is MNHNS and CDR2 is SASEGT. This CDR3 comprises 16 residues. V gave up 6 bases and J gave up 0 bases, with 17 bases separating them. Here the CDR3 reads CASSHRTFGVNTEAFF. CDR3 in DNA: TGTGCCAGCAGCCATCGGACCTTCGGGGTGAACACTGAAGCTTTCTTT.

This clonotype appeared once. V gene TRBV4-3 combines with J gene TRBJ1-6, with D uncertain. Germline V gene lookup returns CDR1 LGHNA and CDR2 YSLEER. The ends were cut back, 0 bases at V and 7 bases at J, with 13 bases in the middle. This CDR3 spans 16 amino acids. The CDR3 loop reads CASSQDAETYNSPLHF. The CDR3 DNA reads TGCGCCAGCAGCCAAGATGCGGAGACTTACAATTCACCCCTCCACTTT.

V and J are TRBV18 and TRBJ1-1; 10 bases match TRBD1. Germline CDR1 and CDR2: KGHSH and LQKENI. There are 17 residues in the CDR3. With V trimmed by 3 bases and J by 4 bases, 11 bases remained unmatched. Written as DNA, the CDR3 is TGTGCCAGCTCACCCACCGGGACAGGGGCAGTAGGCACTGAAGCTTTCTTT. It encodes CASSPTGTGAVGTEAFF.

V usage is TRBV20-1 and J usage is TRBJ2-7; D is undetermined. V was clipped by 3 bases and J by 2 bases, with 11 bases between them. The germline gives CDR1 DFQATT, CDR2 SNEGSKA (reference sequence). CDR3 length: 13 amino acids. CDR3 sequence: CSASHQTPYEQYF. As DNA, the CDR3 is TGCAGTGCTAGTCACCAGACCCCCTACGAGCAGTACTTC.